The source of this TCR beta chain is a study of blood T cell repertoires in COVID-19. This table comes from immunoSEQ multiplex PCR, and its TCRdb copy is limited to in-frame clones, with some not included. This table holds 150,000 or so clones, 87% found once. The source of this sequence is a human donor in a cohort sampled during active COVID-19. Material for sequencing was peripheral blood.

CDR3 sequence: CSAYGQGSEKLFF. The CDR3 region has the DNA TGCAGCGCCTACGGACAGGGATCTGAAAAACTGTTTTTT. V and J are TRBV29-1 and TRBJ1-4, with 8 bases aligning to TRBD1. Germline loops: CDR1 SQVTM, CDR2 ANQGSEA. Losses at the gene ends were 7 bases for V and 7 bases for J; bases not matched to a gene: 8. This CDR3 comprises 13 residues.